The source of this T cell receptor (beta chain) is a study of PD-1 blockade in mismatch repair-deficient tumors (dated by TCRdb to about 2017). In terms of the full investigation: The trial enrolled about 90 consecutive patients with approximately twelve mismatch repair-deficient cancer types between late 2013 and 2016, all previously treated and progressing. Tumor-associated T cell clones were tracked in the peripheral blood of patients responding to PD-1 blockade by deep sequencing of TCR CDR3 regions.

Library generation was performed with the immunoSEQ multiplex PCR assay. Not all clones reach the TCRdb copy of this immuneACCESS table, which keeps in-frame sequences only. Checked studies attribute under half of the gap to unresolved V genes and leave the rest unexplained. The sample table lists about 79,000 clones, roughly 80% of them with a count of one. The ten largest clonotypes hold approximately 5% of the sample. V and J are truncated by 1 base and 6 bases respectively, leaving an intervening sequence of 13 bases. The CDR3 numbers 15 residues from cysteine through phenylalanine. The kept DNA is CDR3 alone, 45 bases in frame from the first base. From a lookup of the germline V gene, CDR1 and CDR2 are SGDLS and YYNGEE. The full study reports these points: Clones residing in the tumor, which were often undetectable in blood before treatment, expanded quickly after pembrolizumab and then contracted, generally before radiologic responses.

For each enrolled patient, mismatch repair deficiency was established using either polymerase chain reaction or immunohistochemistry. TCR sequencing was carried out for a few patients who responded to pembrolizumab therapy. The phase II trial prospectively evaluated PD-1 blockade with pembrolizumab in advanced mismatch repair-deficient cancers, independent of tissue of origin. Peripheral blood T cell samples were serially collected before and at multiple times after PD-1 blockade was started. Blood sampling time points were reported as weeks after the first dose of pembrolizumab. As for this clone: Its antigen remains unidentified. The sample holds no much larger clone one base away, and base qualities are not on file.

Sample: peripheral blood, taken 44 weeks after starting pembrolizumab. The clonotype comes from an adult with mismatch repair-deficient cancer. The sequence links TRBV9 to TRBJ1-4, and perhaps TRBD1 as D gene, on 5 matching bases. The nucleotide sequence is given as TGTGCCAGCAGCGTAAAGTGGGGCTTGGATGAAAAACTGTTTTTT. Protein translation: CASSVKWGLDEKLFF.